These T cell receptor beta chains were read from a single sample in a study of cytomegalovirus exposure and HLA in healthy donors. Some clones are missing from TCRdb's copy, which holds only in-frame ones; the method was immunoSEQ multiplex PCR. The data contain about 160,000 clones, 70% to 80% of them singletons. The sequencing input was PBMCs. The receptor source for this set is a man aged 60-69 years in good health and CMV-seronegative. Each CDR3 is given without its conserved first and last residue.

CDR3 protein,V gene
ASSLVTGGVPYGYGYT,TRBV28
SVAQGSRETQY,TRBV29-1
AIRGLAGISEQY,TRBV10-3
ASTLTSGDYEQY,TRBV27
ASSTPGTGDFGYT,TRBV6-5
ASSWGRDSGNTIY,TRBV5-1
ASSECRDSNQPQH,TRBV10-1
ASSGNGLIGAGNTIY,TRBV9
SVGGSTDTQY,TRBV29-1
AWSSGYQGQQNTEAF,TRBV30
ASSRDRDSDTQY,TRBV27
ASSLGRRAETQY,TRBV5-4
ASSPSEGTAFYEQY,TRBV11-3
AWSVLYEQY,TRBV30
ASSLALSTYEQY,TRBV5-1
ASSYNSGPYEQY,TRBV6-5
ASSPRGGSRYEQY,TRBV7-9